The 19 T cell receptor beta chains listed next were all sequenced from one sample in a study of blood T cell repertoires in COVID-19. Repertoires were generated with immunoSEQ multiplex PCR, while TCRdb's copy carries only in-frame clones and drops some. The profile shows 150,000 to 200,000 clones, approximately 87% of them singletons. Specimen: peripheral blood. The receptors derive from a woman between 70 and 85 years old with COVID-19, enrolled during active disease.

The chain couples TRBV5-1 to TRBJ1-4; TRBD1 aligns across 11 bases. The V gene end was trimmed by 0 bases and the J gene end by 7 bases; junction bases not matched to a gene: 8. The CDR3 covers 17 residues. Germline V gives CDR1 SGHRS, CDR2 YFSETQ. This CDR3 is CASSLAPGTGGGEKLFF. The CDR3 bases are TGCGCCAGCAGCTTGGCTCCCGGGACAGGGGGGGGTGAAAAACTGTTTTTT.

V is TRBV4-2 and J is TRBJ2-6; TRBD1 might be the D (6 bases). V lost 4 bases to trimming and J lost 0 bases, with 13 bases between them. Per germline, CDR1 LGHNA and CDR2 YNFKEQ. The CDR3 has 17 amino acids. The CDR3 region is CASSRAGTPSGANVLTF. CDR3 coding DNA: TGTGCCAGCAGCCGGGCCGGGACACCCTCTGGGGCCAACGTCCTGACTTTC.

The chain uses TRBV18 and TRBJ1-2; D remains unclear. V was shortened by 4 bases and J by 2 bases, with 11 bases between the two germline ends. Germline V gene data show CDR1 as KGHSH and CDR2 as LQKENI. The CDR3 is 14 residues long. The CDR3 DNA sequence: TGTGCCAGCTCACTCAAACACGGGAACTATGGCTACACCTTC. This translates into CASSLKHGNYGYTF.

V gene TRBV15 combines with J gene TRBJ2-1, with TRBD2 matching 14 bases. The CDR3 consists of 17 residues. J lost 8 bases, V lost 0 bases, and 6 bases had no gene match. Germline loops: CDR1 LNHNV, CDR2 YYDKDF (reference sequence). In DNA form, the CDR3 reads TGTGCCACCAGCAGAGAAGGACTAGCGGGAGGTTCGGATGAGCAGTTCTTC. Residues: CATSREGLAGGSDEQFF. Looking up the rest from reference TRBV15 and TRBJ2-1 gives the full variable domain: DAMVIQNPRYQVTQFGKPVTLSCSQTLNHNVMYWYQQKSSQAPKLLFHYYDKDFNNEADTPDNFQSRRPNTSFCFLDIRSPGLGDTAMYLCATSREGLAGGSDEQFFGPGTRLTVL.

This chain uses TRBV10-3 with TRBJ2-5; 14 nucleotides line up with TRBD2. Per germline, CDR1 ENHRY and CDR2 SYGVKD. The V and J ends lost 0 bases and 4 bases, in that order; junction bases with no gene match: 1. The CDR3 runs to 16 residues. This CDR3 is CAISESGTSGRETQYF. In nucleotides, the CDR3 is TGTGCCATCAGTGAGTCCGGGACTAGCGGGAGAGAGACCCAGTACTTC.

The chain employs TRBV16 and TRBJ1-1; no firm D call. This CDR3 has 15 residues. V was pared by 2 bases and J by 0 bases, with 10 bases between. CDR1 KGHSY and CDR2 FQNENV come from the germline V gene. The CDR3 here is CASSQLQILNTEAFF. The CDR3 nucleotides are TGTGCCAGCAGCCAACTGCAGATATTGAACACTGAAGCTTTCTTT.

The rearrangement uses TRBV7-2 and TRBJ1-1, with 7 bases lining up with TRBD1. The CDR3 has 14 residues. CDR1 and CDR2 (germline): SGHTA, FQGNSA. V was clipped by 7 bases and J by 7 bases; unmatched bases: 12. For the CDR3, the DNA is TGTGCCAGCACCCTGAAGACAGGGAGTCTTGAAGCTTTCTTT. Translating it yields CASTLKTGSLEAFF.

The chain joins TRBV30 to TRBJ1-1; 9 bases map to TRBD1. The CDR3 contains 19 residues. The germline V gene has CDR1 GTSNPN and CDR2 SVGIG (reference sequence). Trimming took 0 bases from V and 2 from J; bases not matched to a gene: 16. CDR3 amino acids: CAWSVRDRVRERGNTEAFF. The CDR3 region has the DNA TGTGCCTGGAGTGTACGGGACAGGGTTCGGGAGAGGGGTAACACTGAAGCTTTCTTT.

The CDR3 region is CASSHETGVNEKLFF. CDR3 DNA sequence: TGCGCCAGCAGCCATGAGACAGGGGTCAATGAAAAACTGTTTTTT. This rearrangement joins TRBV4-1 to TRBJ1-4, with 8 positions matching TRBD1. The CDR3 is made up of 15 amino acids. CDR1 and CDR2 (germline): MGHRA, YSYEKL. Losses at the gene ends were 3 bases for V and 5 bases for J; bases not matched to a gene: 5.

The chain employs TRBV18 and TRBJ2-7; D unresolved. V lost 3 bases and J lost 0, with 12 bases in between. The CDR3 is 15 amino acids. The V gene's germline CDR1 is KGHSH and CDR2 LQKENI. The DNA of the CDR3 is TGTGCCAGCTCACCCTTGGGCATCGCCTCCTACGAGCAGTACTTC. It translates to CASSPLGIASYEQYF.

The chain joins TRBV18 to TRBJ1-5, with D possibly being TRBD1 (5 bases). CDR1 is KGHSH and CDR2 is LQKENI in the germline V gene. V lost 4 bases to trimming and J lost 5 bases, with 9 bases between them. This CDR3 spans 13 amino acids. The CDR3 DNA reads TGTGCCAGCTCACTCCTCAGGGATCAGCCCCAGCATTTT. It is translated as CASSLLRDQPQHF. The variable domain in full, completed from reference TRBV18 and TRBJ1-5, reads NAGVMQNPRHLVRRRGQEARLRCSPMKGHSHVYWYRQLPEEGLKFMVYLQKENIIDESGMPKERFSAEFPKEGPSILRIQQVVRGDSAAYFCASSLLRDQPQHFGDGTRLSIL.

V and J are TRBV28 and TRBJ2-7; a weak D match, TRBD1 (5 bases). Trimming left V 4 bases short and J 2 bases short, with 21 bases between. The CDR3 runs to 17 residues. The germline V gene has CDR1 MDHEN and CDR2 SYDVKM. The CDR3 region is CASSSSSQGRPAYEQYF. In DNA form, the CDR3 reads TGTGCCAGCAGTTCATCCTCCCAGGGCCGTCCAGCCTACGAGCAGTACTTC.

The chain recombines TRBV9 with TRBJ2-7; a possible D gene is TRBD1 (6 bases). The V gene lost 0 bases and the J gene lost 2 bases, with 9 bases spanning the gap. This CDR3 contains 14 residues. Germline V gene lookup returns CDR1 SGDLS and CDR2 YYNGEE. In nucleotides, the CDR3 is TGTGCCAGCAGCGTAGACGACAGGACCTACGAGCAGTACTTC. The encoded protein is CASSVDDRTYEQYF.

The chain has TRBV9 and TRBJ2-7; TRBD2 aligns across 13 bases. V was pared by 4 bases and J by 9 bases, with 7 bases of the junction left unmatched. The CDR3 loop spans 14 amino acids. CDR1 SGDLS and CDR2 YYNGEE come from the germline V gene. The CDR3 is CASSPRTSGRVQYF. CDR3 nucleotide sequence: TGTGCCAGCAGCCCACGGACTAGCGGGAGAGTGCAGTACTTC.

The rearrangement uses TRBV29-1 and TRBJ1-2, with TRBD1 matching over 8 bases. This CDR3 comprises 11 residues. Germline loops: CDR1 SQVTM, CDR2 ANQGSEA. With 4 bases clipped from V and 11 bases from J, the junction kept 6 bases outside the gene matches. The CDR3, as DNA: TGCAGCGTTGCTAGGACAGGGCTTTACACCTTC. It codes for CSVARTGLYTF.

The table lists this clone with a few counts. The J gene is TRBJ1-5, the V gene TRBV7-2; D is perhaps TRBD1 (5 bases). With 1 base removed from V and 2 bases from J, the gap between germline ends came to 9 bases. This CDR3 has 15 amino acids. Germline values: CDR1 SGHTA, CDR2 FQGNSA. CDR3 nucleotide sequence: TGTGCCAGCAGCTTAGGGGCGGGGGGCAATCAGCCCCAGCATTTT. Its translation is CASSLGAGGNQPQHF.

V gene TRBV10-3 combines with J gene TRBJ2-7, with D perhaps TRBD1 (5 bases). CDR3 length: 11 amino acids. The V gene lost 5 bases and the J gene lost 6 bases, with 8 bases spanning the gap. Per the germline V gene, CDR1 is ENHRY and CDR2 is SYGVKD. The CDR3 here is CAISIRGEQYF. CDR3 sequence (DNA): TGTGCCATCAGTATAAGGGGCGAGCAGTACTTC.

The genes are TRBV4-1 and TRBJ2-4, with 7 bases lining up with TRBD2. This CDR3 comprises 17 residues. Germline-derived CDR1 and CDR2 are MGHRA and YSYEKL. V lost 1 base and J lost 3; bases outside the gene matches: 9. The CDR3 sequence is CASSQVFPGGGKNIQYF. The CDR3 DNA reads TGCGCCAGCAGCCAAGTATTCCCGGGGGGTGGCAAAAACATTCAGTACTTC.

CDR3 sequence: CASSSRTYYEQYF. For the CDR3, the DNA is TGTGCCAGCAGTAGCCGTACATATTACGAGCAGTACTTC. The chain has TRBV7-9 and TRBJ2-7; D gene ambiguous. Germline CDR1 reads SEHNR; CDR2 reads FQNEAQ (reference sequence). This CDR3 spans 13 amino acids. The ends were cut back, 6 bases at V and 4 bases at J, with 13 bases in the middle.